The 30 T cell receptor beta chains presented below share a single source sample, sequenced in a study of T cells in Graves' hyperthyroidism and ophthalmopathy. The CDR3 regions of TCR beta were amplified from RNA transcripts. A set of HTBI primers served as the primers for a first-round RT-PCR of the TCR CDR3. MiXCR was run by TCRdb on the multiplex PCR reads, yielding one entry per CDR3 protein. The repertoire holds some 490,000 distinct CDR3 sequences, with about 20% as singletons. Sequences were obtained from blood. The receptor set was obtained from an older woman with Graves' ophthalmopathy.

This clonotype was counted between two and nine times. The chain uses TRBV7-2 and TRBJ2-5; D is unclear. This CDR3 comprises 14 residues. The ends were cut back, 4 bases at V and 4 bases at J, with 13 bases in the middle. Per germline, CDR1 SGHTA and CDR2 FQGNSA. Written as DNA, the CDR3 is TGTGCCAGCAGCTCAGGTCTGAGCCGAGAGACCCAGTACTTC. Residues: CASSSGLSRETQYF.

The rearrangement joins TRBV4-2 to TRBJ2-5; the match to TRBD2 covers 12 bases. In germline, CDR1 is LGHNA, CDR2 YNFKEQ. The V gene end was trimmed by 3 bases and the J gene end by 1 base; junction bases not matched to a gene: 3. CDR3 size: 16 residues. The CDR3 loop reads CASSHRTSGVQETQYF. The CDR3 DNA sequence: TGTGCCAGCAGCCACCGGACTAGCGGGGTCCAAGAGACCCAGTACTTC.

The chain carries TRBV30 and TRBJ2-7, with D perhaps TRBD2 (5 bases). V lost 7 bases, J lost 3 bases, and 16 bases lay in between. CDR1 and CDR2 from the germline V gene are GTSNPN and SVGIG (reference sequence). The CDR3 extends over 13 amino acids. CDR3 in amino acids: CASASGLNYEQYF. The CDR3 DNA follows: TGTGCCTCGGCGAGCGGCCTTAACTACGAGCAGTACTTC. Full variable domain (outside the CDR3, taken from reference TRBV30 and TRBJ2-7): SQTIHQWPATLVQPVGSPLSLECTVEGTSNPNLYWYRQAAGRGLQLLFYSVGIGQISSEVPQNLSASRPQDRQFILSSKKLLLSDSGFYLCASASGLNYEQYFGPGTRLTVT.

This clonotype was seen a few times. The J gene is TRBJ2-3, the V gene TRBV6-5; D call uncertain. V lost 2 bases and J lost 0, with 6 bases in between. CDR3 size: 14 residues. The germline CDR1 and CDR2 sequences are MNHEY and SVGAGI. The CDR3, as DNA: TGTGCCAGCAGTTACACCGACAGCACAGATACGCAGTATTTT. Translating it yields CASSYTDSTDTQYF.

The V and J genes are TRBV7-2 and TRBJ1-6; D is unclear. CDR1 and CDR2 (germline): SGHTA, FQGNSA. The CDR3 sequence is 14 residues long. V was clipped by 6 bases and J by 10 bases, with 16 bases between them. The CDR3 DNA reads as TGTGCCAGCAGACCCGGGTTCACGAGATCACCCCTCCACTTT. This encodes CASRPGFTRSPLHF.

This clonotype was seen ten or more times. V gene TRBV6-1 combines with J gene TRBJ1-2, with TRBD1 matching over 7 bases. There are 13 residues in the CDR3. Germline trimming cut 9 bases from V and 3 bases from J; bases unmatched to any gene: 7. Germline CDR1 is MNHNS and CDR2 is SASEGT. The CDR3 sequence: CASSSGTDYGYTF. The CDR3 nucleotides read TGTGCCAGTAGTTCCGGGACAGACTATGGCTACACCTTC.

The CDR3 spells CASSPWAVQGANTEAFF. In DNA form, the CDR3 reads TGTGCCAGCAGCCCCTGGGCAGTCCAGGGGGCTAACACTGAAGCTTTCTTT. This rearrangement joins TRBV7-8 to TRBJ1-1; 8 nucleotides line up with TRBD1. Germline V lookup: CDR1 SGHVS, CDR2 FQNEAQ. This CDR3 has 17 amino acids. V lost 5 bases and J lost 2; bases outside the gene matches: 13.

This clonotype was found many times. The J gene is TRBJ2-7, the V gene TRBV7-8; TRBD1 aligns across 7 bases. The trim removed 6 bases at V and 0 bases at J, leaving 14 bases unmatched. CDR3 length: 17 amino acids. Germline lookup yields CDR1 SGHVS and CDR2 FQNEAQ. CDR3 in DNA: TGTGCCAGCAGGGGCGGACAGGAGGACTTGAGCTCCTACGAGCAGTACTTC. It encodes CASRGGQEDLSSYEQYF.

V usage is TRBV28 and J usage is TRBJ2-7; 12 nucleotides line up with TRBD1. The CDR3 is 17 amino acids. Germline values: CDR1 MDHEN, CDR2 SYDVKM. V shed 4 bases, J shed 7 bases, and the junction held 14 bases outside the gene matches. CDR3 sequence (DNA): TGTGCCAGCAGTTCCGGGGGGATGGGACAGGGGGCTTCGGAGCAGTACTTC. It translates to CASSSGGMGQGASEQYF.

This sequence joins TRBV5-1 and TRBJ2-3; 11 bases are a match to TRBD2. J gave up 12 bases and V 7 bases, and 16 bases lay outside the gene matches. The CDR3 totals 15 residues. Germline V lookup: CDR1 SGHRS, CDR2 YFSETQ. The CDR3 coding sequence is TGCGCCAGCGAGGAAAAGGGGCTAGCGGGAGGAACACAGTATTTT. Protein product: CASEEKGLAGGTQYF. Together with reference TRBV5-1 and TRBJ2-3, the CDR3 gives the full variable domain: KAGVTQTPRYLIKTRGQQVTLSCSPISGHRSVSWYQQTPGQGLQFLFEYFSETQRNKGNFPGRFSGRQFSNSRSEMNVSTLELGDSALYLCASEEKGLAGGTQYFGPGTRLTVL.

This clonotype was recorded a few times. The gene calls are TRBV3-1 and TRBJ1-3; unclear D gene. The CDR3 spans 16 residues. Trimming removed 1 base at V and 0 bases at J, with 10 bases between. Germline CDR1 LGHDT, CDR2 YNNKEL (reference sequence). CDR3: CASSQVSRISGNTIYF. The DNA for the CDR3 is TGTGCCAGCAGCCAAGTGAGTCGGATCTCTGGAAACACCATATATTTT.

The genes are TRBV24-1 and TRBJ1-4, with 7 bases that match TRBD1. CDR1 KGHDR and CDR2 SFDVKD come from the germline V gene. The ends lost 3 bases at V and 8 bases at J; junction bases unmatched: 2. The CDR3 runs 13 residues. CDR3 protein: CATSDGTDEKLFF. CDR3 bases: TGTGCCACCAGTGATGGGACAGACGAAAAACTGTTTTTT.

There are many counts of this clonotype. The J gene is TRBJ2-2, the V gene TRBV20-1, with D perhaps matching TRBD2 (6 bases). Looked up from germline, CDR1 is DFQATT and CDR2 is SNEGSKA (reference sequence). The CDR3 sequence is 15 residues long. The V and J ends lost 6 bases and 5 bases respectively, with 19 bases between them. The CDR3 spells CSAPVRGSATGELFF. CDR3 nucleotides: TGCAGTGCCCCAGTTCGGGGGTCGGCGACCGGGGAGCTGTTTTTT.

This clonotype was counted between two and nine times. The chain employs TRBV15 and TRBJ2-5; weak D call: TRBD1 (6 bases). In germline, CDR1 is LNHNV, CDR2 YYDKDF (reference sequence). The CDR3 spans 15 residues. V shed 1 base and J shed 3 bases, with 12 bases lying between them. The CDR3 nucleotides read TGTGCCACCAGCAGAGGCGGACAGACCAAAGAGACCCAGTACTTC. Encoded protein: CATSRGGQTKETQYF. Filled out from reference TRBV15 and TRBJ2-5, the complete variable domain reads DAMVIQNPRYQVTQFGKPVTLSCSQTLNHNVMYWYQQKSSQAPKLLFHYYDKDFNNEADTPDNFQSRRPNTSFCFLDIRSPGLGDTAMYLCATSRGGQTKETQYFGPGTRLLVL.

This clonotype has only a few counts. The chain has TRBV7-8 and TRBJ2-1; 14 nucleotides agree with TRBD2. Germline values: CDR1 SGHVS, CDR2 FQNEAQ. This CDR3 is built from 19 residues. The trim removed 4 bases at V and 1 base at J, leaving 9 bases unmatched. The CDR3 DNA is TGTGCCAGCAGCTCAGGACTAGCGGGAGGAGTAGAGTCCTACAATGAGCAGTTCTTC. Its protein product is CASSSGLAGGVESYNEQFF.

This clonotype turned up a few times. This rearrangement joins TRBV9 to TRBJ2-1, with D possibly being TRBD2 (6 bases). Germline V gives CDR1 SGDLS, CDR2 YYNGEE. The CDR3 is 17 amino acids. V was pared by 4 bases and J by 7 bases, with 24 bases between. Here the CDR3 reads CASSPTFPAAGRNEQFF. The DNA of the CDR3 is TGTGCCAGCAGCCCCACTTTTCCTGCAGCCGGGAGAAATGAGCAGTTCTTC.

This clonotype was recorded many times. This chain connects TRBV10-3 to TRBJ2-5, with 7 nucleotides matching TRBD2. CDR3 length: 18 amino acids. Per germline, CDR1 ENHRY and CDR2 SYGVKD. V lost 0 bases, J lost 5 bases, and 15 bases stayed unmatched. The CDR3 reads CAISESAGSRLAVETQYF. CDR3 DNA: TGTGCCATCAGTGAGTCGGCGGGTTCGAGACTAGCTGTGGAGACCCAGTACTTC.

CDR3 loop: CASSTTGGSTNEKLFF. In DNA form, the CDR3 reads TGCGCCAGCAGTACGACAGGGGGGTCCACTAATGAAAAACTGTTTTTT. The chain joins TRBV5-1 to TRBJ1-4, with TRBD1 matching over 9 bases. The V gene's germline CDR1 is SGHRS and CDR2 YFSETQ. The V and J ends lost 5 bases and 2 bases, in that order; junction bases with no gene match: 7. CDR3 size: 16 residues.

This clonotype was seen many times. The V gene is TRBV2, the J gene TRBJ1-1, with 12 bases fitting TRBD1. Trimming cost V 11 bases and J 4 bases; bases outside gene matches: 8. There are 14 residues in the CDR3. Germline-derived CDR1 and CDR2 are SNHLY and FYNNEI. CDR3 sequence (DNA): TGTGCCGGGACAGGGGGCTTTACGAGCACTGAAGCTTTCTTT. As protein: CAGTGGFTSTEAFF.

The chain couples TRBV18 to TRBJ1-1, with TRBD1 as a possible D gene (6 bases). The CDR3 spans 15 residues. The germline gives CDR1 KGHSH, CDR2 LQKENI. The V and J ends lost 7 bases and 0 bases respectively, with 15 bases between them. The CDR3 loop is CASLRQDWMNTEAFF. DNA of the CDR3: TGTGCCAGCTTACGACAGGACTGGATGAACACTGAAGCTTTCTTT.

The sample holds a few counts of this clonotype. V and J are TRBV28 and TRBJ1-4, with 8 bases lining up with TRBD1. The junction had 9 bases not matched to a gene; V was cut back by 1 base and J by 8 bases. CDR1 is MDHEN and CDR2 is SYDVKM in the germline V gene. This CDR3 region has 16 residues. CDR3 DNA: TGTGCCAGCAGTTTATACCAGGGGGCTTCAGGAGAAAAACTGTTTTTT. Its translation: CASSLYQGASGEKLFF.

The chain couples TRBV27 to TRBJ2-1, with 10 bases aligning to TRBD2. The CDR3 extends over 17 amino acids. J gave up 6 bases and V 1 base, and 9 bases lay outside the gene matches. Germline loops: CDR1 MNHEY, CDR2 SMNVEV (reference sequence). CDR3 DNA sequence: TGTGCCAGCAGTTTATTCCTGGATGCTAGCGGGAGCAATGAGCAGTTCTTC. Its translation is CASSLFLDASGSNEQFF.

The CDR3: CASSPRTARQAFF. CDR3 nucleotide sequence: TGTGCCAGCAGTCCCCGGACGGCTCGCCAAGCTTTCTTT. The V and J genes are TRBV27 and TRBJ1-1; no firm D call. CDR1 is MNHEY and CDR2 is SMNVEV in the germline V gene (reference sequence). The CDR3 loop spans 13 amino acids. V was clipped by 5 bases and J by 9 bases, with 16 bases between them.

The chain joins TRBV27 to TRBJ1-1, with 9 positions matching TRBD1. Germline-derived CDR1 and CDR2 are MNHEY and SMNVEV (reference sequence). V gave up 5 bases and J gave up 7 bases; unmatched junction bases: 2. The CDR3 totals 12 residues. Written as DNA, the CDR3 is TGTGCCAGCAGTGAGACAGGGGGTGAAGCTTTCTTT. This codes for CASSETGGEAFF.

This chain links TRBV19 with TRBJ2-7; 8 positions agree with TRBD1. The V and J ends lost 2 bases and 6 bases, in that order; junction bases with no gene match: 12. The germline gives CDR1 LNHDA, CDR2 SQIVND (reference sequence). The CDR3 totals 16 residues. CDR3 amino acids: CASSIKSSRGLSEQYF. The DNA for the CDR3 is TGTGCCAGTAGTATAAAGTCCAGCAGGGGGCTCTCCGAGCAGTACTTC.

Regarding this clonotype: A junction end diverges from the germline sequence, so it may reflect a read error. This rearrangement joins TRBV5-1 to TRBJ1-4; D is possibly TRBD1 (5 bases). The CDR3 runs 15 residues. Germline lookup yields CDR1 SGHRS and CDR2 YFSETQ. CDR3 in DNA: TGCGCCAGCAGCTCCGACCAGGGAGGGAATGGAAAACTGTTTTTT. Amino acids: CASSSDQGGNGKLFF.

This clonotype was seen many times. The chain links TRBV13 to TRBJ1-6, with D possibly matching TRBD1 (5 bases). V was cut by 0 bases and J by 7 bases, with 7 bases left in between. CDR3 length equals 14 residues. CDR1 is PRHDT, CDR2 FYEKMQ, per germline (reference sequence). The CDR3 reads CASSLGTVNSPLHF. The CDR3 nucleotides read TGTGCCAGCAGCTTAGGGACAGTCAATTCACCCCTCCACTTT.

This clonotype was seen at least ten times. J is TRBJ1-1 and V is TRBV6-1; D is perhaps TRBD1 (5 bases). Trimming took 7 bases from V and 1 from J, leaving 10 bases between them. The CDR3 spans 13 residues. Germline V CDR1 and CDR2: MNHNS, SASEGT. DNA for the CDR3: TGTGCCAGCAACCTAGGGACGAACACTGAAGCTTTCTTT. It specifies CASNLGTNTEAFF.

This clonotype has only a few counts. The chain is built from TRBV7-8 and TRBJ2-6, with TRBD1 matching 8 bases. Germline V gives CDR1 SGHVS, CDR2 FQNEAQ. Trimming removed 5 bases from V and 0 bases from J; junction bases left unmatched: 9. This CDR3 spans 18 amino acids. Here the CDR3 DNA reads TGTGCCAGCAGCCGCACGACAGGGGTTAACTCTGGGGCCAACGTCCTGACTTTC. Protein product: CASSRTTGVNSGANVLTF.

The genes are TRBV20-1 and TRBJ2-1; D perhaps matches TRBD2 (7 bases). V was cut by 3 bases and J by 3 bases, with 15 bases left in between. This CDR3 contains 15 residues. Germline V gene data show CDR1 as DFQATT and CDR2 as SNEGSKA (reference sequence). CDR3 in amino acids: CSARDYRGGYNEQFF. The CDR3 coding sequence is TGCAGTGCTAGGGACTATAGGGGGGGCTACAATGAGCAGTTCTTC.